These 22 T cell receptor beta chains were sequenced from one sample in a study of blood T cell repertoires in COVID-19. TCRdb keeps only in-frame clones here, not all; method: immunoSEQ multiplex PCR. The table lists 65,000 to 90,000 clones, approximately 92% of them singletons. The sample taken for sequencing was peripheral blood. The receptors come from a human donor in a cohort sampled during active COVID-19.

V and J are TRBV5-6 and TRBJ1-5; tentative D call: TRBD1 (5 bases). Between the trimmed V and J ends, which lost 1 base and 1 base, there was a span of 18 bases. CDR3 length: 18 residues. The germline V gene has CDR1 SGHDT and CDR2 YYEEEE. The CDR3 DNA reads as TGTGCCAGCAGCTTGTATTGGCAGGGTACGAACAGCAATCAGCCCCAGCATTTT. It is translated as CASSLYWQGTNSNQPQHF.

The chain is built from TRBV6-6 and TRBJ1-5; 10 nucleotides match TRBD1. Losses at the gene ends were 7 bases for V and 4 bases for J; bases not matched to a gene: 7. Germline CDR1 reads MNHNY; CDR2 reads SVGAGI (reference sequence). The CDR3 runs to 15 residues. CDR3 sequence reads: CASNRDRGRNQPQHF. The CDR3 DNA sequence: TGTGCCAGCAACCGAGACAGGGGGCGGAATCAGCCCCAGCATTTT.

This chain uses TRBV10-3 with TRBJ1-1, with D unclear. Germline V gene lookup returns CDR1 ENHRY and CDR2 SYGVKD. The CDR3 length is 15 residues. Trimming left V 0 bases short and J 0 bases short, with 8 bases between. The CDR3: CAISESMELNTEAFF. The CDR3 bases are TGTGCCATCAGTGAGTCGATGGAGCTGAACACTGAAGCTTTCTTT.

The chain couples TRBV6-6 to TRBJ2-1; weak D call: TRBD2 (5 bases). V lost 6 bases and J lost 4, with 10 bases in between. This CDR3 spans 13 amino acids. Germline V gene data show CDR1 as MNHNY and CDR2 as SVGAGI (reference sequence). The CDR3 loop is CASRSTSYNEQFF. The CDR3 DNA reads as TGTGCCAGCAGGTCAACTAGTTACAATGAGCAGTTCTTC.

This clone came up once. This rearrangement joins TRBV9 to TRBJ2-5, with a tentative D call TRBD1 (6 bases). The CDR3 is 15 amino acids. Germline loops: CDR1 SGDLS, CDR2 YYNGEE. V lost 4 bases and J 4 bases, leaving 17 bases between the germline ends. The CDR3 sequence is CASSPLAGDGETQYF. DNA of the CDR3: TGTGCCAGCAGCCCCCTGGCAGGGGATGGAGAGACCCAGTACTTC. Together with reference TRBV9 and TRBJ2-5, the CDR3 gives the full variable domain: DSGVTQTPKHLITATGQRVTLRCSPRSGDLSVYWYQQSLDQGLQFLIQYYNGEERAKGNILERFSAQQFPDLHSELNLSSLELGDSALYFCASSPLAGDGETQYFGPGTRLLVL.

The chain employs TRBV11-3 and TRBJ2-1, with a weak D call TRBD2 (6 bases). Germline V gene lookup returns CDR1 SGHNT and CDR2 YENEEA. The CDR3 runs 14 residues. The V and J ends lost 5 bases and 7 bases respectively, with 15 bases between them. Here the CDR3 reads CASSPRGGVNEQFF. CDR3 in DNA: TGTGCCAGCAGCCCTCGGGGCGGGGTAAATGAGCAGTTCTTC.

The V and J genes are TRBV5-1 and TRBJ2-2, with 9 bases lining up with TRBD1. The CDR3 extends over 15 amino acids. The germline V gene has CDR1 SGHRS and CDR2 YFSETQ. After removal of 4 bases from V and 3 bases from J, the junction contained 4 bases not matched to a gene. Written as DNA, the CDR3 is TGCGCCAGCAGCCAAAGGACAGGGGACACCGGGGAGCTGTTTTTT. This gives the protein CASSQRTGDTGELFF. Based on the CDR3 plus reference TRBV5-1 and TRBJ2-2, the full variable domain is KAGVTQTPRYLIKTRGQQVTLSCSPISGHRSVSWYQQTPGQGLQFLFEYFSETQRNKGNFPGRFSGRQFSNSRSEMNVSTLELGDSALYLCASSQRTGDTGELFFGEGSRLTVL.

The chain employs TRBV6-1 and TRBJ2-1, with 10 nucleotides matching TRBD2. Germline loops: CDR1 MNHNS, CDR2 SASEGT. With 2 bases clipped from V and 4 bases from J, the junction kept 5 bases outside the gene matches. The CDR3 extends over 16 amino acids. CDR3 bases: TGTGCCAGCAGTGAACGCACTAGCGGGGTTTACAATGAGCAGTTCTTC. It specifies CASSERTSGVYNEQFF.

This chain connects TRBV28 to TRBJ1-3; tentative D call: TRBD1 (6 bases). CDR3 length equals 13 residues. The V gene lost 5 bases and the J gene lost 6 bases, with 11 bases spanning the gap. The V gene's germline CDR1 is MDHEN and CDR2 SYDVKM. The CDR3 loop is CASSRDTKNTIYF. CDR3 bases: TGTGCCAGCAGTCGGGACACAAAAAACACCATATATTTT. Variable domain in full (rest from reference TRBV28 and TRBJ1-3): DVKVTQSSRYLVKRTGEKVFLECVQDMDHENMFWYRQDPGLGLRLIYFSYDVKMKEKGDIPEGYSVSREKKERFSLILESASTNQTSMYLCASSRDTKNTIYFGEGSWLTVV.

The CDR3 DNA is TGTGCCAGCAGTCCCACTCTTACAGGGAGCTATGGCTACACCTTC. Its protein product is CASSPTLTGSYGYTF. The V and J genes are TRBV28 and TRBJ1-2; D possibly corresponds to TRBD1 (6 bases). Trimming shortened V by 5 bases and J by 4 bases, and 17 bases separated the two germline ends. The CDR3 consists of 15 residues. Germline assignment: CDR1 MDHEN and CDR2 SYDVKM.

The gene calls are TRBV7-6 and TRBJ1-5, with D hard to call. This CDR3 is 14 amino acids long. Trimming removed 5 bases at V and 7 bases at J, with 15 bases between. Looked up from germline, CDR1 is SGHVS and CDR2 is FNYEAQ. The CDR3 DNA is TGTGCCAGCAGCCCTGAGTCATCACTCCAGCCCCAGCATTTT. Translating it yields CASSPESSLQPQHF.

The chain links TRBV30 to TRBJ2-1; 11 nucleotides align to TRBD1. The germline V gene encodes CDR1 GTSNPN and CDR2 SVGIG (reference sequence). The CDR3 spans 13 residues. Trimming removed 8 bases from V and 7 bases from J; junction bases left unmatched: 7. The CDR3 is CATTGTGGNEQFF. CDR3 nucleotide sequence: TGTGCCACAACCGGGACAGGGGGGAATGAGCAGTTCTTC.

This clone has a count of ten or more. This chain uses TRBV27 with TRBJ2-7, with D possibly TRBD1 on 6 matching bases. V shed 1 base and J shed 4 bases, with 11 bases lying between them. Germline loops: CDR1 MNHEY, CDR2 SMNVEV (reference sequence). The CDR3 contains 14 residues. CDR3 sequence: CASSLLGTSYEQYF. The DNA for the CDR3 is TGTGCCAGCAGTTTATTAGGGACAAGTTACGAGCAGTACTTC.

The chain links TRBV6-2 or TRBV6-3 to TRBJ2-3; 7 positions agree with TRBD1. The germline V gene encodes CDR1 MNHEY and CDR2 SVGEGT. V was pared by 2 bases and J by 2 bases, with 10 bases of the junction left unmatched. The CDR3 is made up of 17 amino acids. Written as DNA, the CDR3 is TGTGCCAGCAGTTACGTTAGGGGGCGCTTAATCACAGATACGCAGTATTTT. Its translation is CASSYVRGRLITDTQYF.

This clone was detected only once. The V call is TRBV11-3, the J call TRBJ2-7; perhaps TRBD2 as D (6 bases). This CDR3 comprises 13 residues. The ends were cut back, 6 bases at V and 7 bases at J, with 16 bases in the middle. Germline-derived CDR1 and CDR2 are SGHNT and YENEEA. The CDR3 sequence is CASSAGLRGEQYF. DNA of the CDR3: TGTGCCAGCAGTGCCGGACTTCGGGGGGAGCAGTACTTC. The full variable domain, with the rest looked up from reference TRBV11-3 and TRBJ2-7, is EAGVVQSPRYKIIEKKQPVAFWCNPISGHNTLYWYLQNLGQGPELLIRYENEEAVDDSQLPKDRFSAERLKGVDSTLKIQPAELGDSAVYLCASSAGLRGEQYFGPGTRLTVT.

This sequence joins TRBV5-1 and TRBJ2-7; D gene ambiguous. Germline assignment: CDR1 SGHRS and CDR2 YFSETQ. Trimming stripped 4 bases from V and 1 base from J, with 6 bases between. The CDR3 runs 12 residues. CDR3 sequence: CASSAGSYEQYF. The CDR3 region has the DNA TGCGCCAGCAGCGCCGGGTCCTACGAGCAGTACTTC.

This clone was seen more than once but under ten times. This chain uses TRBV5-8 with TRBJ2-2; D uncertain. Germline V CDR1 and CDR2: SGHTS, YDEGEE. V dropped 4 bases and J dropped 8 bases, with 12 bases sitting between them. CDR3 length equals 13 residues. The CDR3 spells CASSRTRTGELFF. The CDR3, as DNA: TGTGCCAGCAGCCGTACGCGCACGGGGGAGCTGTTTTTT.

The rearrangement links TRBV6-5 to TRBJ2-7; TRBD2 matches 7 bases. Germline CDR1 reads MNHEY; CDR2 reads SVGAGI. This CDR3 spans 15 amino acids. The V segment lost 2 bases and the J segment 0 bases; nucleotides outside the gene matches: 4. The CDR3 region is CASSYTGGSSYEQYF. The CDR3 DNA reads TGTGCCAGCAGTTACACGGGAGGTAGCTCCTACGAGCAGTACTTC.

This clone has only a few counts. CDR3: CASQRDRGDEQYF. The CDR3, as DNA: TGTGCCAGCCAAAGAGACAGGGGGGACGAGCAGTACTTC. The genes are TRBV7-9 and TRBJ2-7, with TRBD1 identical over 9 bases. This CDR3 spans 13 amino acids. Germline lookup yields CDR1 SEHNR and CDR2 FQNEAQ (reference sequence). The ends lost 8 bases at V and 5 bases at J; junction bases unmatched: 7.

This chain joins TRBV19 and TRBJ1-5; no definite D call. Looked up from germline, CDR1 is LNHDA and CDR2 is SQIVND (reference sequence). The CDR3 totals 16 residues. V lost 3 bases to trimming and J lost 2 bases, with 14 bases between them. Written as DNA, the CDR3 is TGTGCCAGTAGTATTGAGCGGACTAGGGGCAATCAGCCCCAGCATTTT. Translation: CASSIERTRGNQPQHF.

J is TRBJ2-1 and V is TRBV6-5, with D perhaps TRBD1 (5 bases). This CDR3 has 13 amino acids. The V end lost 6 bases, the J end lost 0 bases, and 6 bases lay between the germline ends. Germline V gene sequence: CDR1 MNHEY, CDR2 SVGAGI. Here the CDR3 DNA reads TGTGCCAGCAGGCAGGGCTCCTACAATGAGCAGTTCTTC. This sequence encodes CASRQGSYNEQFF.

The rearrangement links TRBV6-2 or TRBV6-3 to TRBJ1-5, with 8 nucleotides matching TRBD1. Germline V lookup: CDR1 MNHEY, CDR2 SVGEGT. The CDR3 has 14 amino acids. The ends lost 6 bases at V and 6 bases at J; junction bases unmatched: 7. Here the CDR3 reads CASSQLTGVQPQHF. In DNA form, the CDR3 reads TGTGCCAGCAGCCAGCTGACAGGGGTTCAGCCCCAGCATTTT.